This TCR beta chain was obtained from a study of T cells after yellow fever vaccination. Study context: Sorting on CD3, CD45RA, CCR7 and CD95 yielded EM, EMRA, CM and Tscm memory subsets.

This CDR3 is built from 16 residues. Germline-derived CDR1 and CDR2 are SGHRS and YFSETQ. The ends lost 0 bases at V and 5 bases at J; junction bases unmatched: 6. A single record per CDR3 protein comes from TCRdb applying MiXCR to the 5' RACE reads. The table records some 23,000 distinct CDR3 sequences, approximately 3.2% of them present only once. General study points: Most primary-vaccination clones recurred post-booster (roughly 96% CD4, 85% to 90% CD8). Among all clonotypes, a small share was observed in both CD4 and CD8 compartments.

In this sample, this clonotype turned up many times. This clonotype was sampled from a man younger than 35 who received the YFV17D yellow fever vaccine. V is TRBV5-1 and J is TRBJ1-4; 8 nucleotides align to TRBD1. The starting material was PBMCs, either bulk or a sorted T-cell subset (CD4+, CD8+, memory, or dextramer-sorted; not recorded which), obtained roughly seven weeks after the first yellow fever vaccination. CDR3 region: CASSLGTGGRNEKLFF. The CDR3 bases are TGCGCCAGCAGCTTGGGTACAGGGGGTAGGAATGAAAAACTGTTTTTT.